The present T cell receptor (beta chain) was sequenced within a study of blood T cell repertoires in COVID-19. Libraries were prepared by immunoSEQ multiplex PCR; TCRdb keeps only in-frame clonotypes and omits some of them. The sample carries roughly 90,000 clones, 70% to 90% recorded once. This CDR3 has 15 amino acids. Germline CDR1 SGHTA, CDR2 FQGTGA. Trimming took off 3 bases at V and 11 bases at J, with 20 bases between the two ends. This TCR derives from a human donor in a cohort sampled during active COVID-19. The chain has TRBV7-3 and TRBJ1-5, with D maybe TRBD1 (5 bases). The sample comprised peripheral blood. As DNA, the CDR3 is TGTGCCAGCAGCTTTTCGAGCCGAAGGAAGGGGACCCAGCATTTT. Translated, it gives CASSFSSRRKGTQHF.